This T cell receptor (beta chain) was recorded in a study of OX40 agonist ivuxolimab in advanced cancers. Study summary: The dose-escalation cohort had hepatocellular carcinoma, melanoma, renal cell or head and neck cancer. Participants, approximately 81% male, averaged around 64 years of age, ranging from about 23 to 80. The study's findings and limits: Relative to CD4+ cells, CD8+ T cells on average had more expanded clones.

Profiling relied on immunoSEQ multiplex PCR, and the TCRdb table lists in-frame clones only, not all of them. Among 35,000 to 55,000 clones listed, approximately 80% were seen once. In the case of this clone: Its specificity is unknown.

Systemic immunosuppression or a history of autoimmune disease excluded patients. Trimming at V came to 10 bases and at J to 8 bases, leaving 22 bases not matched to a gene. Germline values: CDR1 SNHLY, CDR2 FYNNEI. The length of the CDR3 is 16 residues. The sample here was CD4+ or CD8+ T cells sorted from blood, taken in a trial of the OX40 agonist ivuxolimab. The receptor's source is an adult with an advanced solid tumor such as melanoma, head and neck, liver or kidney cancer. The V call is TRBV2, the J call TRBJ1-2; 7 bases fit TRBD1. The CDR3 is CAMQRGRQGPARGYTF. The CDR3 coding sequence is TGTGCCATGCAGAGGGGGCGGCAGGGTCCCGCCAGGGGCTACACCTTC.